This T cell receptor (beta chain) was sequenced during a study of T cells in tuberculosis. Overall study: In South Africa, adults with active tuberculosis were compared with IGRA-negative and latently infected IGRA-positive adolescents. Samples predate treatment or fall within its first 7 days.

Study-level points and caveats: Active tuberculosis patients had shorter CDR3-alpha; the beta difference was nonsignificant.

Time point noted: new active TB diagnosis, blood taken before or within 7 days of starting treatment. HIV-seronegative South African adults aged 18 years or older had newly diagnosed active tuberculosis. For this clone: Antigen unknown.

Per germline, CDR1 SGHAT and CDR2 FQNNGV. The junction had 11 bases not matched to a gene; V was cut back by 6 bases and J by 7 bases. CDR3 size: 15 residues. Data came from immunoSEQ multiplex PCR; TCRdb stores just in-frame clones and leaves some out. This table holds 30,000 to 40,000 clones, roughly 93% found once. This clonotype was obtained from an adult with tuberculosis. The chain carries TRBV11-2 and TRBJ1-4, with TRBD1 matching over 7 bases. The input for sequencing was PBMCs, taken at tuberculosis diagnosis. CDR3 region: CASRSPGQPSEKLFF. The CDR3 DNA reads as TGTGCCAGCAGATCTCCGGGACAGCCTAGTGAAAAACTGTTTTTT. Full variable domain (missing parts from reference TRBV11-2 and TRBJ1-4): EAGVAQSPRYKIIEKRQSVAFWCNPISGHATLYWYQQILGQGPKLLIQFQNNGVVDDSQLPKDRFSAERLKGVDSTLKIQPAKLEDSAVYLCASRSPGQPSEKLFFGSGTQLSVL.